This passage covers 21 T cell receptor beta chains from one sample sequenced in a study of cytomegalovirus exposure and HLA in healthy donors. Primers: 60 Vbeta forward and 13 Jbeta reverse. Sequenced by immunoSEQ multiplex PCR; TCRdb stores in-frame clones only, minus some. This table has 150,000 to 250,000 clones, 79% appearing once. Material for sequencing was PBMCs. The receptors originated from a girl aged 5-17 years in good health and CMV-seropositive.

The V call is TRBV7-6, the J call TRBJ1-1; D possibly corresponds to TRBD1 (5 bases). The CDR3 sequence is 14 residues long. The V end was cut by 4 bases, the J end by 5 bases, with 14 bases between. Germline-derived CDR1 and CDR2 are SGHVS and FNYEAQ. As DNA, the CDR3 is TGTGCCAGCAGCTCGGGGGGAGGGTGGACTGAAGCTTTCTTT. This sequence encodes CASSSGGGWTEAFF.

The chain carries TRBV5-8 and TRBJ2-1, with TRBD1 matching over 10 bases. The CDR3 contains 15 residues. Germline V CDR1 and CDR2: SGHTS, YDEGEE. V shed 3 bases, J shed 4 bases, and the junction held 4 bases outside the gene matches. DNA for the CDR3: TGTGCCAGCAGCTATGGACAGGGGGGGTACAATGAGCAGTTCTTC. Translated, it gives CASSYGQGGYNEQFF.

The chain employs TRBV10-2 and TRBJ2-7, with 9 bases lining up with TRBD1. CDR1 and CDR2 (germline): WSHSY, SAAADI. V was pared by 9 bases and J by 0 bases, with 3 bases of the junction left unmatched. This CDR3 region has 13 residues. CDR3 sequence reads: CASLTGGSYEQYF. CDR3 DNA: TGCGCCAGTCTGACAGGGGGCTCCTACGAGCAGTACTTC.

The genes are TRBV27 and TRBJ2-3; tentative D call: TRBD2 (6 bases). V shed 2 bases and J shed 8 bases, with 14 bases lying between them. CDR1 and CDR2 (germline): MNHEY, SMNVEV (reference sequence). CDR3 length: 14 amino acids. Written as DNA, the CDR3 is TGTGCCAGCAGTTTAGCGGGGACCGCCGGTACGCAGTATTTT. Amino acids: CASSLAGTAGTQYF.

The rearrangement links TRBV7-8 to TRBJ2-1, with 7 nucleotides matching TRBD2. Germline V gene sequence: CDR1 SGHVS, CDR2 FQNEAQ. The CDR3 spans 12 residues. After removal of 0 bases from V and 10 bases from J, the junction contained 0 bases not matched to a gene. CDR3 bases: TGTGCCAGCAGCTTAGCCGGGGGGGAGCAGTTCTTC. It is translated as CASSLAGGEQFF.

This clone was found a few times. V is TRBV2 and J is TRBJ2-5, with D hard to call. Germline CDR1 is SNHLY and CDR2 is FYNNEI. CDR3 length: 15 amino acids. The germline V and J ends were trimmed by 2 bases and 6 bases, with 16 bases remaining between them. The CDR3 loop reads CASSESPVRVQTQYF. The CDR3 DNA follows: TGTGCCAGCAGTGAATCCCCCGTCCGGGTTCAGACCCAGTACTTC.

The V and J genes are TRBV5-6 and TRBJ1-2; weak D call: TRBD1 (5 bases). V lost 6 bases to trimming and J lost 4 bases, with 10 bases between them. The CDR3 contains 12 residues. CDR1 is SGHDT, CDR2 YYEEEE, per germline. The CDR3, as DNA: TGTGCCAGCACCCGCGACAGCTATGGCTACACCTTC. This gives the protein CASTRDSYGYTF.

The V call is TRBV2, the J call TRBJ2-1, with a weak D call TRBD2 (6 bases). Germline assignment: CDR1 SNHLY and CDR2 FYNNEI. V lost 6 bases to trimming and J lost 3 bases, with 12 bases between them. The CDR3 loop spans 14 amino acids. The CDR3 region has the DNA TGTGCCAGCAGAGGGGCGGGGATCTACAATGAGCAGTTCTTC. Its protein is CASRGAGIYNEQFF.

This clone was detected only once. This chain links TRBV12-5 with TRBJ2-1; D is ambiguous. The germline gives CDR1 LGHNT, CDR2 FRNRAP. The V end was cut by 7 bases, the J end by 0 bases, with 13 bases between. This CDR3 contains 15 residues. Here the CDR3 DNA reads TGTGCTAGTGTCTCCAAATCGAGCTCCTACAATGAGCAGTTCTTC. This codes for CASVSKSSSYNEQFF.

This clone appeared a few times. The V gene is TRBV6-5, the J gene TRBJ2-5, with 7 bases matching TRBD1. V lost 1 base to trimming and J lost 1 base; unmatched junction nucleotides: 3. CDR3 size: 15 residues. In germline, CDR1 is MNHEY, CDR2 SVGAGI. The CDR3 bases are TGTGCCAGCAGTTACTTTGGGGACAGCCAAGAGACCCAGTACTTC. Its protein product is CASSYFGDSQETQYF.

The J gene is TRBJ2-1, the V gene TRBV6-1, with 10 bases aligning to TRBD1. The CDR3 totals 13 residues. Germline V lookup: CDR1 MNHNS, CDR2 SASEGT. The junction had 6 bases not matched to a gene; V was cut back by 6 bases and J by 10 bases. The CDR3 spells CASRRTGGSEQFF. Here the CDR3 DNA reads TGTGCCAGCAGGAGGACAGGGGGAAGCGAGCAGTTCTTC.

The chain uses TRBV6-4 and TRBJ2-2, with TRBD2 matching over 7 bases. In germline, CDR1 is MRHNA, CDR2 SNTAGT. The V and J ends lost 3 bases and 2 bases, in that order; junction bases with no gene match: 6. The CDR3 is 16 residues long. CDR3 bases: TGTGCCAGCAGTGATGGCGGCGGGGGAAACACCGGGGAGCTGTTTTTT. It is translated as CASSDGGGGNTGELFF.

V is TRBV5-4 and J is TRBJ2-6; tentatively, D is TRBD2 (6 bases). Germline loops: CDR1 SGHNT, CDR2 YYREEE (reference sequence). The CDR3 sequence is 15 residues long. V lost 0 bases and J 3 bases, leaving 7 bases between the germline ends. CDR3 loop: CASSLVGGGANVLTF. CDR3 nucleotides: TGTGCCAGCAGCTTGGTGGGGGGTGGGGCCAACGTCCTGACTTTC.

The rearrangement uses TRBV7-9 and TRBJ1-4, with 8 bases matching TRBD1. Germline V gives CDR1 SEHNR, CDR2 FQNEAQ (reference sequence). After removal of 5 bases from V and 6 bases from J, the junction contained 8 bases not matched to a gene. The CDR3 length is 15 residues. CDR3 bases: TGTGCCAGCAGCCCTGCAGGGGGCAGGGATGAAAAACTGTTTTTT. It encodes CASSPAGGRDEKLFF.

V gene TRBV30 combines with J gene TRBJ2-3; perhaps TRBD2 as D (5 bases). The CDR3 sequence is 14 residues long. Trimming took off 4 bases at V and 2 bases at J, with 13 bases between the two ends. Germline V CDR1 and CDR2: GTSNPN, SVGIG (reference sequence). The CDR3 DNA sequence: TGTGCCTGGACTAGCACCCGACACACAGATACGCAGTATTTT. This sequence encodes CAWTSTRHTDTQYF.

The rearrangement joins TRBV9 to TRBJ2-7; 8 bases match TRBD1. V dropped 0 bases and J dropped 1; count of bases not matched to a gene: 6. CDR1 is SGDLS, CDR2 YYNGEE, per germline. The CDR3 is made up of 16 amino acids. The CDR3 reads CASSVAPGQGSYEQYF. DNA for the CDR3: TGTGCCAGCAGCGTAGCTCCTGGACAGGGTTCCTACGAGCAGTACTTC.

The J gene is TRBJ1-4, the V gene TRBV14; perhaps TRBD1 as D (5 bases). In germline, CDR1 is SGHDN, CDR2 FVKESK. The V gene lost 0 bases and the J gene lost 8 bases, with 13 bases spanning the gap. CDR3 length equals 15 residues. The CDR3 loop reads CASSQEWRGGEKLFF. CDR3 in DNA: TGTGCCAGCAGCCAAGAATGGAGGGGTGGGGAAAAACTGTTTTTT.

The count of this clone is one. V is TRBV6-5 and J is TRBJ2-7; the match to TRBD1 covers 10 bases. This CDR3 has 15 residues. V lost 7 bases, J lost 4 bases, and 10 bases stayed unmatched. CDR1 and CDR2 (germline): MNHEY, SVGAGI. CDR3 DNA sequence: TGTGCCAGCATTCCGCGACAGGGGGCGCGGTACGAGCAGTACTTC. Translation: CASIPRQGARYEQYF.

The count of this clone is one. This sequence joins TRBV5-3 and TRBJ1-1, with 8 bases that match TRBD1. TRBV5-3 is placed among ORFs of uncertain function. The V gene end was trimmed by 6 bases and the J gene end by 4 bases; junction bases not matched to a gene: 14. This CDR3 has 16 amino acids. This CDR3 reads CARTTSGGPPGTEAFF. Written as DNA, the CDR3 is TGTGCCAGAACCACATCAGGGGGCCCACCCGGCACTGAAGCTTTCTTT.

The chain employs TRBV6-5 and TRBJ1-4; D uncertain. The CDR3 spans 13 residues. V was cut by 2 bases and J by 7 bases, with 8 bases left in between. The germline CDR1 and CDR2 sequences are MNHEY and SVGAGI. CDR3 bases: TGTGCCAGCAGTTACCGGCCGGGTGAAAAACTGTTTTTT. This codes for CASSYRPGEKLFF.

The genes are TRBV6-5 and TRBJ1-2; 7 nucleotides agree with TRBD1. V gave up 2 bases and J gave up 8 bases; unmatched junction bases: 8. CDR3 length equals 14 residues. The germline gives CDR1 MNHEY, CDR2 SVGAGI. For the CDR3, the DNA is TGTGCCAGCAGTTACGACAGGGACGTAGGAGGCTACACCTTC. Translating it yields CASSYDRDVGGYTF.